The sample holds a few counts of the clone carrying this T cell receptor (beta chain). The antigen remains unidentified. This CDR3 is built from 14 residues. The V end lost 0 bases, the J end lost 2 bases, and 9 bases lay between the germline ends. Germline V lookup: CDR1 SGHKS, CDR2 YYEKEE (reference sequence). In the PCR, 60 Vbeta and 13 Jbeta primers were used. The repertoire was sequenced with immunoSEQ multiplex PCR; TCRdb's copy has only in-frame clones and lacks some. The sample shows approximately 93,000 clones, roughly three quarters of them seen only once. This specimen belongs to a study of cytomegalovirus exposure and HLA in healthy donors. Study-wide points: Later on, a genetic analysis was performed. It linked a missense variant in DCLRE1C with V- and J-gene trimming of TCR beta. Segments of the TCR beta V type were, in most cases, productive about 90% or about 30% of the time in an earlier analysis. Equally common other TCR beta chains were less clonally expanded than HLA-associated ones, a later analysis found. Further analysis was carried out later, and it showed several of the most significant clusters appearing linked to common viral pathogens.

The TCR sequence derives from a male donor in good health and CMV-seropositive. Sequencing was done on a sample of PBMCs. This rearrangement joins TRBV5-5 to TRBJ2-7, with D hard to call. CDR3 sequence: CASSLASPAYEQYF. CDR3 coding DNA: TGTGCCAGCAGCTTGGCATCCCCGGCCTACGAGCAGTACTTC.